This record covers a single T cell receptor beta chain. Its antigen is not known. At one end the junction does not follow the germline gene, possibly because of a read error. For sorted subsets, roughly 210 ng DNA per replicate equaled 33,000 or so T cell genomes. The data were produced by immunoSEQ multiplex PCR, yet TCRdb's version contains in-frame clones alone and is incomplete. The sample yields around 700,000 clones, around 73% seen once. This sample is part of a study of shared clonotypes between healthy human individuals. The CDR3 loop spans 14 amino acids. Germline assignment: CDR1 ENHRY and CDR2 SYGVKD. Study conclusions and caveats: The represented genetic and exposure-history diversity was limited by the small number of donors.

This receptor was taken from a woman younger than 45 in good health. The chain employs TRBV10-3 and TRBJ2-7, with TRBD2 matching over 9 bases. The sequenced sample consisted of memory CD4+ T cells sorted from blood. The subset here: CD45RA-negative fraction. CDR3 sequence (DNA): TGTGCCATCAAGAGAGGGACTAGCTCCGACGAGCAGTACTTC. Translated: CAIKRGTSSDEQYF.